The 15 T cell receptor beta chains given below trace back to one sample, sequenced in a study of blood T cells in healthy people across ages. A sample-barcoded 5' primer and a J-beta primer mix were used in a second PCR of about 7 to 12 cycles. TCRdb reprocessed the 5' RACE reads with MiXCR, giving one entry per CDR3 protein. Of about 590,000 distinct CDR3 sequences listed, around 31% are singletons. The material sequenced was blood. The receptors were gathered from a woman of 80 years or more in good health.

This clonotype was picked up many times. The CDR3 loop reads CASSQVGGVNTQYF. In nucleotides, the CDR3 is TGTGCCAGCAGCCAAGTCGGCGGGGTGAATACGCAGTATTTT. J is TRBJ2-3 and V is TRBV3-1; a possible D gene is TRBD2 (6 bases). Germline V gene lookup returns CDR1 LGHDT and CDR2 YNNKEL (reference sequence). The germline V and J ends were trimmed by 1 base and 7 bases, with 12 bases remaining between them. The CDR3 contains 14 residues.

V usage is TRBV7-6 and J usage is TRBJ1-5; 8 positions agree with TRBD1. Germline V gives CDR1 SGHVS, CDR2 FNYEAQ. After removal of 5 bases from V and 4 bases from J, the junction contained 7 bases not matched to a gene. The CDR3 covers 15 residues. The CDR3 coding sequence is TGTGCCAGCAGCGCCGGGACAGGTGCAAATCAGCCCCAGCATTTT. It specifies CASSAGTGANQPQHF.

This chain uses TRBV6-5 with TRBJ1-1, with a tentative D call TRBD1 (6 bases). The CDR3 is 14 residues long. Per the germline V gene, CDR1 is MNHEY and CDR2 is SVGAGI. Trimming removed 4 bases from V and 3 bases from J, with 12 bases in between. As DNA, the CDR3 is TGTGCCAGCAGTTTACTAGCAGGGGACACTGAAGCTTTCTTT. Translated, it gives CASSLLAGDTEAFF.

The genes are TRBV7-3 and TRBJ2-2, with TRBD2 matching over 7 bases. V lost 5 bases and J lost 3; bases outside the gene matches: 9. CDR1 is SGHTA, CDR2 FQGTGA, per germline. The CDR3 spans 16 residues. The CDR3 loop reads CASSHTGGSDTGELFF. The CDR3 DNA sequence: TGTGCCAGCAGCCACACTGGCGGGAGTGACACCGGGGAGCTGTTTTTT.

This clonotype was counted at least ten times. The V and J genes are TRBV20-1 and TRBJ2-1; TRBD2 aligns across 9 bases. V shed 2 bases, J shed 7 bases, and the junction held 12 bases outside the gene matches. The CDR3 loop spans 16 amino acids. Germline CDR1 reads DFQATT; CDR2 reads SNEGSKA (reference sequence). CDR3 region: CSARSSSGLALNEQFF. As DNA, the CDR3 is TGCAGTGCTAGATCCTCCTCCGGACTAGCGCTAAATGAGCAGTTCTTC.

This clonotype was counted many times. J is TRBJ2-1 and V is TRBV11-2; 10 nucleotides line up with TRBD1. Trimming at V came to 2 bases and at J to 2 bases, leaving 9 bases not matched to a gene. Per germline, CDR1 SGHAT and CDR2 FQNNGV. The CDR3 has 18 amino acids. The CDR3 DNA reads TGTGCCAGCAGCTTAATAGGAGGGGACAGGGGCCCCTACAATGAGCAGTTCTTC. Translated: CASSLIGGDRGPYNEQFF.

Worth noting for this clonotype: With a much larger clone just one base away, this may be a read error. This chain connects TRBV24-1 to TRBJ2-3; D uncertain. In germline, CDR1 is KGHDR, CDR2 SFDVKD. This CDR3 has 14 residues. V shed 3 bases and J shed 2 bases, with 8 bases lying between them. The CDR3 loop reads CATSDLLDTDTQYF. The CDR3 DNA sequence: TGTGCCACCAGTGATCTCCTTGACACAGATACGCAGTATTTT.

The sample holds one count of this clonotype. V usage is TRBV28 and J usage is TRBJ2-3; TRBD2 agrees at 11 bases. The ends lost 6 bases at V and 4 bases at J; junction bases unmatched: 9. The germline CDR1 and CDR2 sequences are MDHEN and SYDVKM. This CDR3 spans 16 amino acids. The CDR3, as DNA: TGTGCCAGCAGCTTCCAGACTAGCGGGAACCCAGATACGCAGTATTTT. Translating gives CASSFQTSGNPDTQYF.

To note about this clonotype: A read error may explain this, as a much larger clone is one base away. This chain uses TRBV7-2 with TRBJ2-1; 9 bases match TRBD2. The J segment lost 2 bases and the V segment lost 5 bases, leaving 4 bases of the junction unmatched. Looked up from germline, CDR1 is SGHTA and CDR2 is FQGNSA. There are 15 residues in the CDR3. The CDR3 spells CASSRSGGPYNEQFF. In DNA form, the CDR3 reads TGTGCCAGCAGCCGTAGCGGGGGCCCCTACAATGAGCAGTTCTTC. Combining the CDR3 with reference TRBV7-2 and TRBJ2-1 gives the whole variable domain GAGVSQSPSNKVTEKGKDVELRCDPISGHTALYWYRQSLGQGLEFLIYFQGNSAPDKSGLPSDRFSAERTGGSVSTLTIQRTQQEDSAVYLCASSRSGGPYNEQFFGPGTRLTVL.

This clonotype was recorded many times. The chain couples TRBV5-1 to TRBJ2-5, with D possibly being TRBD1 (5 bases). The length of the CDR3 is 16 residues. CDR1 is SGHRS, CDR2 YFSETQ, per germline. V dropped 1 base and J dropped 2 bases, with 15 bases sitting between them. CDR3 residues: CASSLMGRVGQETQYF. CDR3 nucleotide sequence: TGCGCCAGCAGCTTGATGGGGCGAGTAGGGCAAGAGACCCAGTACTTC.

This clonotype was detected only once. A read error may be the cause here, since a much bigger clone is one base away. The chain couples TRBV20-1 to TRBJ1-5; tentative D call: TRBD1 (5 bases). Looked up from germline, CDR1 is DFQATT and CDR2 is SNEGSKA (reference sequence). The CDR3 is made up of 17 amino acids. V was shortened by 1 base and J by 1 base, with 17 bases between the two germline ends. The CDR3 region is CSARVLRPGPSNQPQHF. The CDR3 coding sequence is TGCAGTGCTAGAGTTCTTCGTCCGGGGCCAAGCAATCAGCCCCAGCATTTT.

The V call is TRBV5-1, the J call TRBJ2-7, with 9 bases identical to TRBD1. The trim removed 1 base at V and 3 bases at J, leaving 5 bases unmatched. The CDR3 is 15 residues long. Germline V gene sequence: CDR1 SGHRS, CDR2 YFSETQ. CDR3 DNA sequence: TGCGCCAGCAGCTTGTTGGGGACAGGGTACTACGAGCAGTACTTC. Residues: CASSLLGTGYYEQYF.

CDR3 protein: CASSYSGTARRIGANYGYTF. The CDR3 region has the DNA TGTGCCAGCAGTTACTCCGGGACAGCCCGACGAATCGGAGCTAACTATGGCTACACCTTC. The genes are TRBV6-2 or TRBV6-3 and TRBJ1-2; 7 bases are a match to TRBD1. The germline V gene has CDR1 MNHEY and CDR2 SVGEGT. The CDR3 contains 20 residues. V gave up 0 bases and J gave up 0 bases; unmatched junction bases: 16.

The gene calls are TRBV20-1 and TRBJ2-7; 7 bases align to TRBD2. V shed 1 base, J shed 0 bases, and the junction held 3 bases outside the gene matches. In germline, CDR1 is DFQATT, CDR2 SNEGSKA (reference sequence). The CDR3 is 14 residues long. As DNA, the CDR3 is TGCAGTGCTAGAGGACTAGCTAGCTCCTACGAGCAGTACTTC. It is translated as CSARGLASSYEQYF.

Comment on this clonotype: This may come from a read error, since a much larger clone is one base off. The genes are TRBV7-9 and TRBJ2-5; D uncertain. Germline CDR1 and CDR2: SEHNR and FQNEAQ (reference sequence). The CDR3 covers 13 residues. Trimming cost V 2 bases and J 11 bases, with 15 bases left between them. The CDR3 is CASSLPLDNEQYF. The CDR3 coding sequence is TGTGCCAGCAGCTTACCGTTAGACAATGAGCAGTACTTC.